This TCR beta chain was sequenced in a study of shared clonotypes between healthy human individuals. Background on the study: The people who gave samples were two women and a few men aged 18 to 49.

Healthy HIV-negative adults without recent acute infections or vaccinations served as donors. The method was immunoSEQ multiplex PCR; TCRdb's version includes in-frame clones alone and lacks a portion of them. This table holds some 550,000 clones, more than 95% found once. This CDR3 spans 18 amino acids. Germline lookup yields CDR1 MDHEN and CDR2 SYDVKM. V lost 5 bases to trimming and J lost 2 bases; unmatched junction nucleotides: 10. Regarding this clone: What it recognizes is unknown.

Broader study findings: With four donors compared, roughly 4.9% of naive CD4 clonotypes were shared. Limitation of the genetic and exposure-history diversity represented came from the few donors.

V is TRBV28 and J is TRBJ2-3; 13 nucleotides match TRBD2. The clonotype originates from a woman aged 25 to 39 in good health. Material: naive CD4+ T cells sorted from blood. Indicated subset: CD45RA+ positively selected. In DNA form, the CDR3 reads TGTGCCAGCAGTCCGGGACTAGCGGGGTTAGTTTTCACAGATACGCAGTATTTT. Translating it yields CASSPGLAGLVFTDTQYF. The whole variable domain, filled in from reference TRBV28 and TRBJ2-3, reads DVKVTQSSRYLVKRTGEKVFLECVQDMDHENMFWYRQDPGLGLRLIYFSYDVKMKEKGDIPEGYSVSREKKERFSLILESASTNQTSMYLCASSPGLAGLVFTDTQYFGPGTRLTVL.